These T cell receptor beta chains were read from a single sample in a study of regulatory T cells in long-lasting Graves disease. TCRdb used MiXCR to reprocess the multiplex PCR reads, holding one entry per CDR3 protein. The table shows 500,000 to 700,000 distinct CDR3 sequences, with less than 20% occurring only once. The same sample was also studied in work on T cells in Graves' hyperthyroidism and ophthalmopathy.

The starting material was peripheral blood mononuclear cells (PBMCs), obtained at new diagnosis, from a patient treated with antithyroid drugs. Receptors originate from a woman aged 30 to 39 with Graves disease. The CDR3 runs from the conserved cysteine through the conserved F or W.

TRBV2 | CASSEIRPGRLTEAFF
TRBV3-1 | CASSHGLAGLNEQFF
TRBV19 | CASSIIGVAGELFF
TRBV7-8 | CASSLAPSGYNEQFF
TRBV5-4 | CASSVGNIGYTF
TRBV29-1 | CSVEDLSAAGETQYF
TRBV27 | CASRGLGNSPLHF
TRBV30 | CAWDRLPGETQYF
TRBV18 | CASSPPRRNEQFF
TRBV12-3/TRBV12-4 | CASGTDNEKLFF
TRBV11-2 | CASSLYSGAGTDTQYF
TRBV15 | CATSRVPGTKDQETQYF
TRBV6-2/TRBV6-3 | CASSYSRGHQPQHF
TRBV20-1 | CSARPGQGPDTQYF
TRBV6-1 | CASRFLGRGDNGYTF
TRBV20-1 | CSARDLMGQNTEAFF
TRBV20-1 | CNPGRAYGYTF
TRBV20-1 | CSARIGSNQPQHF
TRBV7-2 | CASSLDRNTIYF
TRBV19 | CASSIPGSPMNTEAFF
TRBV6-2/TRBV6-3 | CASSYSSGAREKLFF
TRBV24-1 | CATSDLERRGERVSYNEQFF
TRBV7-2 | CASSLTPGLETQYF
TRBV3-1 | CASSLYSGSTGDTQYF
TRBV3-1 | CASSQDLGGRSYNEQFF
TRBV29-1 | CSVEDVQGRLF
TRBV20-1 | CSARALLGPGGTDTQYF
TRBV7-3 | CASSSGQGASPLHF
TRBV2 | CASRPGAGGRGEQFF
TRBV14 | CASSPPSSTEAFF
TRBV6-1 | CASSNDRYSGNTIYF
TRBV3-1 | CASSLPGHSYNEQFF
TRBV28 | CASSLTTSRHEQYF
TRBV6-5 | CASSYTSGASTDTQYF
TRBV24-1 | CATSEVATPNTGELFF
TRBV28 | CASWTLGGEQYF
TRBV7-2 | CASSPAPSGLTYEQYF
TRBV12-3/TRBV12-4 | CASRSLSGGGRNTEAFF
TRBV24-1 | CATSDLDRSLTDTQYF
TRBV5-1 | CASSLVLAGGSNEQFF
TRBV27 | CASSEGATYAYEQYF
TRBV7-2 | CASSPGGGRIDTQYF
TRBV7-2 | CASSFRATRQVGQTSYNEQFF
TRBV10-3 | CAISGLAQSSYNEQFF